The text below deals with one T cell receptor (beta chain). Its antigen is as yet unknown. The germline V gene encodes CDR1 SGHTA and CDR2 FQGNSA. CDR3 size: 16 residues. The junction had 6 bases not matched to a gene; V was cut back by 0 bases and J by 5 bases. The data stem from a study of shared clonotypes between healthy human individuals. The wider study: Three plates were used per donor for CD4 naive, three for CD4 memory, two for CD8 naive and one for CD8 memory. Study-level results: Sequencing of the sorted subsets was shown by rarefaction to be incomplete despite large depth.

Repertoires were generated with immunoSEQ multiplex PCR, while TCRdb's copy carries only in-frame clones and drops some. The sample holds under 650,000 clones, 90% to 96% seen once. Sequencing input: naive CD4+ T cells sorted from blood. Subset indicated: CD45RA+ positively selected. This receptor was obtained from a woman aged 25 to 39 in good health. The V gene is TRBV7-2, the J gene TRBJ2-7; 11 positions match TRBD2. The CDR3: CASSLAPSGGPHEQYF. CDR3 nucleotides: TGTGCCAGCAGCTTAGCTCCTAGCGGGGGGCCCCACGAGCAGTACTTC.